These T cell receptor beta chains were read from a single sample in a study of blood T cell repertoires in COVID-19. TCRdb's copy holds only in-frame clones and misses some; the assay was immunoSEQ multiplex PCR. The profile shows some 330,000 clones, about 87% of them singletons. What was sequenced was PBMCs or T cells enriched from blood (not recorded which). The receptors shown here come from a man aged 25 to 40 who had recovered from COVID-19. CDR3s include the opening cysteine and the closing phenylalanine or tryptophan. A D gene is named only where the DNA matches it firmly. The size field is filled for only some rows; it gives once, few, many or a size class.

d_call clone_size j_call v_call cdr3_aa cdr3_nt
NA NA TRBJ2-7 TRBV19 CASSIGSGGAGSEQYF TGTGCCAGTAGTATTGGGTCGGGGGGCGCAGGATCTGAGCAGTACTTC
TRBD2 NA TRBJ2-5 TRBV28 CASSPGTSGGRRGTQYF TGTGCCAGCAGCCCCGGGACTAGCGGGGGGAGGCGGGGGACCCAGTACTTC
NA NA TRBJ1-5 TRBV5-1 CASSLDSSNQPQHF TGCGCCAGCAGCTTGGACAGTAGCAATCAGCCCCAGCATTTT
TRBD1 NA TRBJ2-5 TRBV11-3 CASSEAGGIGETQYF TGTGCCAGCAGCGAGGCAGGGGGTATCGGAGAGACCCAGTACTTC
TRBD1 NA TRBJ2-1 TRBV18 CASSTRDSLYNEQFF TGTGCCAGCTCAACACGGGACAGCCTCTACAATGAGCAGTTCTTC
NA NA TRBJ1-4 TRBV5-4 CASSIDEKLFF TGTGCCAGCAGCATAGATGAAAAACTGTTTTTT
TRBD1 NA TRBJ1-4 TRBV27 CASSLGTGINEKLFF TGTGCCAGCAGTCTGGGGACAGGGATTAATGAAAAACTGTTTTTT
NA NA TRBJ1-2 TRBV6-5 CASSERGGGYGYTF TGTGCCAGCTCCGAAAGGGGGGGCGGCTATGGCTACACCTTC
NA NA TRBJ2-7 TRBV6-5 CASSPLGPYEQYF TGTGCCAGCAGTCCTCTAGGCCCCTACGAGCAGTACTTC
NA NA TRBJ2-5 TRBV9 CASSVLEGPQETQYF TGTGCCAGCAGCGTTTTGGAGGGTCCCCAAGAGACCCAGTACTTC
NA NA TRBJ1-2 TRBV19 CASSLTPGLYTF TGTGCCAGTAGTCTAACACCGGGACTTTACACCTTC
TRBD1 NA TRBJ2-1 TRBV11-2 CASSFTGTGGDEQFF TGTGCCAGCAGCTTTACCGGGACAGGGGGCGATGAGCAGTTCTTC
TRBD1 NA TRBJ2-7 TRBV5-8 CASSSPRTGQHSYEQYF TGTGCCAGCAGCTCGCCTAGGACAGGGCAACACTCCTACGAGCAGTACTTC
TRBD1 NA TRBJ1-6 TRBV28 CASSSGQGSYNSPLHF TGTGCCAGCAGTTCGGGACAGGGCTCCTATAATTCACCCCTCCACTTT
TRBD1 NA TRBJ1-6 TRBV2 CASSYRGNSPLHF TGTGCCAGCAGTTACAGGGGTAATTCACCCCTCCACTTT
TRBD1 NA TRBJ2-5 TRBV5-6 CASSLWTGWETQYF TGTGCCAGCAGCTTGTGGACAGGGTGGGAGACCCAGTACTTC
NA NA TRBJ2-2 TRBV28 CASRSRATGELFF TGTGCCAGCCGTTCCAGGGCTACCGGGGAGCTGTTTTTT
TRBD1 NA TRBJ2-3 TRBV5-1 CASSIGQGSTDTQYF TGCGCCAGCAGCATCGGACAGGGGAGCACAGATACGCAGTATTTT
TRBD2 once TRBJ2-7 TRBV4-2 CASSQLAGGSSYEQYF TGTGCCAGCAGCCAACTAGCGGGGGGGAGCTCCTACGAGCAGTACTTC
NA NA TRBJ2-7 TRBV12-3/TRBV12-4 CASSRNQGYEQYF TGTGCCAGCAGCCGTAACCAGGGCTACGAGCAGTACTTC
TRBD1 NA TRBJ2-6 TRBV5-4 CASSRQGVSSGANVLTF TGTGCCAGCAGCCGACAGGGGGTGAGCTCTGGGGCCAACGTCCTGACTTTC
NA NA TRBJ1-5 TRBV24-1 CATSGPGIMQPQHF TGTGCCACCAGTGGTCCAGGGATCATGCAGCCCCAGCATTTT
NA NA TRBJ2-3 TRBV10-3 CAVLEQGIVDTQYF TGTGCCGTTTTAGAGCAGGGTATAGTGGATACGCAGTATTTT
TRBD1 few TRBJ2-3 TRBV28 CASSIGQGATDTQYF TGTGCCAGCAGTATTGGACAGGGGGCAACAGATACGCAGTATTTT
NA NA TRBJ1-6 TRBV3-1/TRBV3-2 CASSQSSGSYNSPLHF TGTGCCAGCAGCCAGAGTTCGGGCTCCTATAATTCACCCCTCCACTTT
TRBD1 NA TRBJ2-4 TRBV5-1 CASSVTGGSAKNIQYF TGCGCCAGCAGCGTTACAGGGGGGTCAGCCAAAAACATTCAGTACTTC
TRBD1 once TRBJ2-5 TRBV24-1 CATSDLKGQGDGETQYF TGTGCCACCAGTGATTTGAAGGGACAGGGGGACGGAGAGACCCAGTACTTC
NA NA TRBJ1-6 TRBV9 CASSVSWEVGSPLHF TGTGCCAGCAGCGTATCCTGGGAGGTGGGGTCACCCCTCCACTTT
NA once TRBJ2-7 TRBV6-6 CASSYSRGESYEQYF TGTGCCAGCAGCTACTCCAGGGGCGAATCCTACGAGCAGTACTTC
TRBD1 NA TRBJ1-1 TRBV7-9 CASSLRDRGQNMNTEAFF TGTGCCAGCAGCTTGAGGGACAGGGGGCAAAATATGAACACTGAAGCTTTCTTT
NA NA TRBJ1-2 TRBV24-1 CATSEGLGGYTF TGTGCCACCAGTGAAGGACTTGGGGGCTACACCTTC
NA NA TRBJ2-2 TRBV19 CATQRGPGLPLELFF TGTGCCACCCAACGAGGTCCGGGACTCCCGTTGGAGCTGTTTTTT
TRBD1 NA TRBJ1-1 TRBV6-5 CASRDRRNTEAFF TGTGCCAGCCGGGACAGGAGGAACACTGAAGCTTTCTTT
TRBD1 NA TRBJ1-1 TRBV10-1 CASSAGTGGNTEAFF TGCGCCAGCAGTGCAGGGACAGGGGGGAACACTGAAGCTTTCTTT
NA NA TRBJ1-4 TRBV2 CASSDSRGSNEKLFF TGTGCCAGCAGTGATAGCAGGGGCTCTAATGAAAAACTGTTTTTT
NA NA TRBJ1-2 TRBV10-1 CASSETGNYGYTF TGCGCCAGCAGTGAAACAGGCAACTATGGCTACACCTTC
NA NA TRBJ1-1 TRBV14 CASSGVRGGMNTEAFF TGTGCCAGCAGCGGGGTTCGGGGGGGAATGAACACTGAAGCTTTCTTT
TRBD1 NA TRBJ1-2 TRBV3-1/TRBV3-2 CASSLRDSTYGYTF TGTGCCAGCAGCCTCCGGGACAGCACCTATGGCTACACCTTC
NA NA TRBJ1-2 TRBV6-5 CASSPSVNYGYTF TGTGCCAGCAGTCCAAGCGTTAACTATGGCTACACCTTC
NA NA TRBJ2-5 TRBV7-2 CASSYWTGETQYF TGTGCCAGCAGCTACTGGACTGGAGAGACCCAGTACTTC
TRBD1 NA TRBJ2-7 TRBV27 CASSFFPGQGRDEQYF TGTGCCAGCAGTTTCTTTCCGGGACAGGGGAGGGACGAGCAGTACTTC
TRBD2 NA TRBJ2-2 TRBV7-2 CASSLGRGANTGELFF TGTGCCAGCAGCTTAGGGCGGGGGGCCAACACCGGGGAGCTGTTTTTT
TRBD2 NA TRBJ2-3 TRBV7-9 CASSAVGRRGFTDTQYF TGTGCCAGCAGCGCCGTCGGGCGGCGGGGGTTCACAGATACGCAGTATTTT
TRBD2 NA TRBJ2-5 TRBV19 CASSERGVQETQYF TGTGCCAGTAGTGAGCGGGGTGTCCAAGAGACCCAGTACTTC
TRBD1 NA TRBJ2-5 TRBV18 CASSPLGTGGEETQYF TGTGCCAGCTCACCACTCGGGACAGGGGGCGAGGAGACCCAGTACTTC
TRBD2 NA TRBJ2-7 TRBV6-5 CASTWGRGYEQYF TGTGCCAGCACCTGGGGGAGGGGCTACGAGCAGTACTTC
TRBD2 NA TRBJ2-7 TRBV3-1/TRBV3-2 CASSQDRTSDEQYF TGTGCCAGCAGCCAAGACAGGACTAGCGACGAGCAGTACTTC
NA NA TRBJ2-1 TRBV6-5 CASRGGRAYNEQFF TGTGCCTCCCGTGGCGGGCGGGCATACAATGAGCAGTTCTTC
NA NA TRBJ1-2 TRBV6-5 CASSYRQGPGYGYTF TGTGCCAGCAGTTACCGCCAGGGGCCCGGCTATGGCTACACCTTC
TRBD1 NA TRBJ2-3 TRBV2 CASSSDRATDTQYF TGTGCCAGCAGCTCGGACAGGGCGACAGATACGCAGTATTTT
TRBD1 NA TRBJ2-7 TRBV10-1 CASSEGGTGNYEQYF TGCGCCAGCAGTGAGGGGGGGACAGGCAACTACGAGCAGTACTTC